Presented here are 31 T cell receptor beta chains from one specimen sequenced in a study of OX40 agonist ivuxolimab in advanced cancers. Clones were sequenced by immunoSEQ multiplex PCR, and TCRdb holds only the in-frame ones, with some missing. The table records approximately 130,000 clones, about 93% of them present only once. The specimen comprised CD4+ or CD8+ T cells sorted from blood, sampled in a trial of the OX40 agonist ivuxolimab. The receptors were sampled from an adult with an advanced solid tumor such as melanoma, head and neck, liver or kidney cancer.

The chain uses TRBV6-5 and TRBJ2-4, with 9 nucleotides matching TRBD2. Germline V CDR1 and CDR2: MNHEY, SVGAGI. V was clipped by 7 bases and J by 8 bases; unmatched bases: 12. This CDR3 has 15 residues. CDR3 nucleotide sequence: TGTGCCAGCACCCCCGGCGGGGGGGCGCATGACATTCAGTACTTC. This gives the protein CASTPGGGAHDIQYF.

This chain joins TRBV7-9 and TRBJ1-2; D call uncertain. Germline V gene data show CDR1 as SEHNR and CDR2 as FQNEAQ (reference sequence). The CDR3 contains 11 residues. The germline V and J ends were trimmed by 1 base and 5 bases, with 2 bases remaining between them. As DNA, the CDR3 is TGTGCCAGCAGCTTAGTATATGGCTACACCTTC. Its translation: CASSLVYGYTF.

The chain links TRBV5-6 to TRBJ2-3; 8 bases match TRBD2. CDR1 SGHDT and CDR2 YYEEEE come from the germline V gene. V shed 3 bases, J shed 2 bases, and the junction held 5 bases outside the gene matches. The CDR3 consists of 15 residues. The CDR3, as DNA: TGTGCCAGCAGCTCCAGCGGGAGCAACACAGATACGCAGTATTTT. This gives the protein CASSSSGSNTDTQYF.

V gene TRBV9 combines with J gene TRBJ2-1, with D tentatively TRBD2 (5 bases). The V end was cut by 0 bases, the J end by 2 bases, with 12 bases between. Germline V gene lookup returns CDR1 SGDLS and CDR2 YYNGEE. The CDR3 spans 16 residues. This chain's CDR3 is CASSVEGGSTYNEQFF. DNA of the CDR3: TGTGCCAGCAGCGTAGAAGGCGGGTCGACCTACAATGAGCAGTTCTTC. The full variable domain, its missing parts supplied by reference TRBV9 and TRBJ2-1, is DSGVTQTPKHLITATGQRVTLRCSPRSGDLSVYWYQQSLDQGLQFLIQYYNGEERAKGNILERFSAQQFPDLHSELNLSSLELGDSALYFCASSVEGGSTYNEQFFGPGTRLTVL.

In its sample, this clone was seen once. A read error may produce the germline difference seen at one junction end. DNA of the CDR3: TGTGCCAGAAGTGAGGGAGGGAAAGACCAGCCCCAGCATTTT. Encoded protein: CARSEGGKDQPQHF. The genes are TRBV2 and TRBJ1-5; D is ambiguous. Germline V gene data show CDR1 as SNHLY and CDR2 as FYNNEI. This CDR3 region has 14 residues.

This clone was counted once. This rearrangement joins TRBV7-3 to TRBJ1-1; D remains ambiguous. From germline, CDR1 is SGHTA and CDR2 FQGTGA. V was clipped by 5 bases and J by 2 bases, with 9 bases between them. The CDR3 spans 13 residues. In DNA, the CDR3 is TGTGCCAGCAGCCAACAACCCAACACTGAAGCTTTCTTT. This encodes CASSQQPNTEAFF.

The chain has TRBV18 and TRBJ2-7, with unresolved D. The V gene lost 3 bases and the J gene lost 0 bases, with 9 bases spanning the gap. The CDR3 has 14 residues. The germline gives CDR1 KGHSH, CDR2 LQKENI. The CDR3 region has the DNA TGTGCCAGCTCACCGGAATATATCTCCTACGAGCAGTACTTC. Encoded protein: CASSPEYISYEQYF.

This chain uses TRBV6-1 with TRBJ1-6; 10 bases map to TRBD1. CDR3 length equals 14 residues. With 6 bases clipped from V and 10 bases from J, the junction kept 6 bases outside the gene matches. Germline CDR1 reads MNHNS; CDR2 reads SASEGT. In DNA form, the CDR3 reads TGTGCCAGCAGCGGGACAGGGGTGAGGTCACCCCTCCACTTT. Translating gives CASSGTGVRSPLHF.

The chain combines TRBV7-9 with TRBJ1-1; TRBD1 aligns across 7 bases. CDR1 SEHNR and CDR2 FQNEAQ come from the germline V gene (reference sequence). V was clipped by 4 bases and J by 6 bases; unmatched bases: 14. The CDR3 has 16 amino acids. The CDR3 is CASSSYYDKGAAEAFF. The CDR3 DNA follows: TGTGCCAGCAGCTCCTATTACGATAAGGGGGCGGCTGAAGCTTTCTTT. Full variable domain (missing parts from reference TRBV7-9 and TRBJ1-1): DTGVSQNPRHKITKRGQNVTFRCDPISEHNRLYWYRQTLGQGPEFLTYFQNEAQLEKSRLLSDRFSAERPKGSFSTLEIQRTEQGDSAMYLCASSSYYDKGAAEAFFGQGTRLTVV.

The V and J genes are TRBV6-1 and TRBJ1-6, with 9 nucleotides matching TRBD1. The V gene end was trimmed by 4 bases and the J gene end by 2 bases; junction bases not matched to a gene: 3. This CDR3 is built from 16 residues. The V gene's germline CDR1 is MNHNS and CDR2 SASEGT. CDR3 sequence (DNA): TGTGCCAGCAGTGGCCGACAGGGGGCCTATAATTCACCCCTCCACTTT. Its translation: CASSGRQGAYNSPLHF.

The V and J genes are TRBV7-3 and TRBJ2-7, with 7 bases identical to TRBD2. V was clipped by 5 bases and J by 7 bases; unmatched bases: 11. The CDR3 contains 14 residues. Germline lookup yields CDR1 SGHTA and CDR2 FQGTGA. DNA of the CDR3: TGTGCCAGCAGCCAAATGGGAGGGACTCAGGAGCAGTACTTC. It is translated as CASSQMGGTQEQYF. The complete variable domain, with remaining parts taken from reference TRBV7-3 and TRBJ2-7, reads GAGVSQTPSNKVTEKGKYVELRCDPISGHTALYWYRQSLGQGPEFLIYFQGTGAADDSGLPNDRFFAVRPEGSVSTLKIQRTERGDSAVYLCASSQMGGTQEQYFGPGTRLTVT.

The chain couples TRBV29-1 to TRBJ1-1; possible D gene TRBD1, 5 bases. V was clipped by 2 bases and J by 0 bases, with 7 bases between them. Looked up from germline, CDR1 is SQVTM and CDR2 is ANQGSEA. This CDR3 is built from 13 residues. Here the CDR3 DNA reads TGCAGCGTTGAAACGGGGCTGAACACTGAAGCTTTCTTT. This sequence encodes CSVETGLNTEAFF.

This clone has only one observation. The chain couples TRBV7-2 to TRBJ2-5; 12 nucleotides align to TRBD2. After removal of 4 bases from V and 4 bases from J, the junction contained 13 bases not matched to a gene. Germline CDR1 and CDR2: SGHTA and FQGNSA. The CDR3 is 18 amino acids. The CDR3 sequence: CASSYLSSGGAEGETQYF. CDR3 nucleotide sequence: TGTGCCAGCAGCTACCTTTCTAGCGGGGGGGCCGAAGGAGAGACCCAGTACTTC.

This clone came up once. The rearrangement joins TRBV6-5 to TRBJ1-1; D gene uncertain. Germline CDR1 reads MNHEY; CDR2 reads SVGAGI. Deletions cut 0 bases from V and 1 base from J, with 9 bases between. The CDR3 runs to 15 residues. CDR3 sequence: CASSYSAVRNTEAFF. CDR3 bases: TGTGCCAGCAGTTACTCGGCAGTCCGGAACACTGAAGCTTTCTTT.

This clone occurred once. The CDR3 sequence is CASRRQGLRDNEQFF. In DNA, the CDR3 is TGTGCCAGCAGGAGACAAGGCCTCCGGGACAATGAGCAGTTCTTC. The V call is TRBV2, the J call TRBJ2-1, with D unclear. V shed 6 bases and J shed 5 bases, with 17 bases lying between them. Germline CDR1 and CDR2: SNHLY and FYNNEI. CDR3 length equals 15 residues. The whole variable domain, filled in from reference TRBV2 and TRBJ2-1, reads EPEVTQTPSHQVTQMGQEVILRCVPISNHLYFYWYRQILGQKVEFLVSFYNNEISEKSEIFDDQFSVERPDGSNFTLKIRSTKLEDSAMYFCASRRQGLRDNEQFFGPGTRLTVL.

The V and J genes are TRBV5-8 and TRBJ1-2; tentative D call: TRBD1 (5 bases). Deletions cut 1 base from V and 0 bases from J, with 16 bases between. Germline CDR1 is SGHTS and CDR2 is YDEGEE. The CDR3 consists of 17 residues. CDR3 coding DNA: TGTGCCAGCAGCTTGTGGGGCGGGACGGGAACTAACTATGGCTACACCTTC. Amino acids: CASSLWGGTGTNYGYTF.

The chain's CDR3 is CASSLAGAGNYGYTF. In DNA form, the CDR3 reads TGCGCCAGCAGCTTGGCGGGGGCTGGGAACTATGGCTACACCTTC. The gene calls are TRBV5-1 and TRBJ1-2, with D possibly matching TRBD1 (6 bases). CDR1 is SGHRS, CDR2 YFSETQ, per germline. The V end lost 0 bases, the J end lost 2 bases, and 11 bases lay between the germline ends. This CDR3 spans 15 amino acids. The full variable domain, its missing parts supplied by reference TRBV5-1 and TRBJ1-2, is KAGVTQTPRYLIKTRGQQVTLSCSPISGHRSVSWYQQTPGQGLQFLFEYFSETQRNKGNFPGRFSGRQFSNSRSEMNVSTLELGDSALYLCASSLAGAGNYGYTFGSGTRLTVV.

The chain couples TRBV30 to TRBJ1-1; the match to TRBD1 covers 7 bases. CDR1 GTSNPN and CDR2 SVGIG come from the germline V gene (reference sequence). The CDR3 loop spans 13 amino acids. V lost 3 bases, J lost 3 bases, and 4 bases stayed unmatched. CDR3 residues: CAWSDRDDTEAFF. The CDR3 DNA sequence: TGTGCCTGGAGCGACAGGGATGACACTGAAGCTTTCTTT.

V and J are TRBV7-9 and TRBJ2-4; 8 nucleotides line up with TRBD1. J was trimmed by 8 bases and V by 3 bases; bases with no gene match: 12. This CDR3 spans 16 amino acids. Germline V gene lookup returns CDR1 SEHNR and CDR2 FQNEAQ (reference sequence). The CDR3 protein is CASSLGQARRGDIQYF. For the CDR3, the DNA is TGTGCCAGCAGCTTGGGACAGGCCCGTCGAGGAGACATTCAGTACTTC.

This chain connects TRBV6-4 to TRBJ2-1, with 9 bases matching TRBD2. Trimming at V came to 10 bases and at J to 1 base, leaving 8 bases not matched to a gene. This CDR3 is 15 amino acids long. Germline V gene data show CDR1 as MRHNA and CDR2 as SNTAGT. In DNA, the CDR3 is TGTGCCACCCGCCTAGCGGGATGGTCCTACAATGAGCAGTTCTTC. As protein: CATRLAGWSYNEQFF.

The genes are TRBV6-6 and TRBJ2-7; D may be TRBD1 (6 bases). The germline V and J ends were trimmed by 5 bases and 10 bases, with 12 bases remaining between them. The CDR3 spans 11 residues. Germline CDR1 reads MNHNY; CDR2 reads SVGAGI (reference sequence). The CDR3: CASSGTGYQYF. CDR3 bases: TGTGCCAGCAGTGGCACAGGGTATCAGTACTTC.

This chain connects TRBV9 to TRBJ2-3; D unresolved. The V gene's germline CDR1 is SGDLS and CDR2 YYNGEE. The CDR3 spans 13 residues. V gave up 3 bases and J gave up 3 bases, with 8 bases separating them. CDR3 nucleotides: TGTGCCAGCAGCGACCCCCGGACAGATACGCAGTATTTT. Its protein is CASSDPRTDTQYF.

This chain links TRBV7-8 with TRBJ2-3; TRBD1 agrees at 8 bases. The V gene end was trimmed by 5 bases and the J gene end by 3 bases; junction bases not matched to a gene: 4. Germline CDR1 and CDR2: SGHVS and FQNEAQ. The CDR3 consists of 14 residues. For the CDR3, the DNA is TGTGCCAGCAGCCTGACAGGGGTAACAGATACGCAGTATTTT. This gives the protein CASSLTGVTDTQYF.

In this sample, this clone turned up a few times. The rearrangement joins TRBV5-1 to TRBJ2-2; D call uncertain. Germline V gene lookup returns CDR1 SGHRS and CDR2 YFSETQ. CDR3 size: 15 residues. V lost 4 bases and J lost 4, with 14 bases in between. As DNA, the CDR3 is TGCGCCAGCAGCATTGGCGCTAGTCCCACCGGGGAGCTGTTTTTT. It encodes CASSIGASPTGELFF.

The chain combines TRBV2 with TRBJ2-1, with 15 bases aligning to TRBD2. Germline assignment: CDR1 SNHLY and CDR2 FYNNEI. CDR3 size: 17 residues. V trimming: 6 bases; J trimming: 6 bases; junction bases outside the gene matches: 9. DNA for the CDR3: TGTGCCAGCAGGATCGGGACTAGCGGGAGGAGATCCAATGAGCAGTTCTTC. Translated: CASRIGTSGRRSNEQFF. Variable domain in full (rest from reference TRBV2 and TRBJ2-1): EPEVTQTPSHQVTQMGQEVILRCVPISNHLYFYWYRQILGQKVEFLVSFYNNEISEKSEIFDDQFSVERPDGSNFTLKIRSTKLEDSAMYFCASRIGTSGRRSNEQFFGPGTRLTVL.

The J gene is TRBJ2-1, the V gene TRBV7-9; possibly TRBD2 for D (5 bases). The germline V and J ends were trimmed by 4 bases and 1 base, with 8 bases remaining between them. The CDR3 extends over 14 amino acids. The germline V gene has CDR1 SEHNR and CDR2 FQNEAQ (reference sequence). The CDR3 reads CASSYGGSYNEQFF. CDR3 nucleotides: TGTGCCAGCAGCTATGGAGGATCCTACAATGAGCAGTTCTTC. Drawing the rest from reference TRBV7-9 and TRBJ2-1, the complete variable domain is DTGVSQNPRHKITKRGQNVTFRCDPISEHNRLYWYRQTLGQGPEFLTYFQNEAQLEKSRLLSDRFSAERPKGSFSTLEIQRTEQGDSAMYLCASSYGGSYNEQFFGPGTRLTVL.

The V call is TRBV6-5, the J call TRBJ1-1, with a possible D match to TRBD1 (6 bases). CDR3 length: 13 residues. V lost 6 bases to trimming and J lost 0 bases, with 8 bases between them. Germline V gene data show CDR1 as MNHEY and CDR2 as SVGAGI. Here the CDR3 DNA reads TGTGCCAGCAGGAGGACAGTGAACACTGAAGCTTTCTTT. Residues: CASRRTVNTEAFF.

This chain uses TRBV5-1 with TRBJ2-2; D is perhaps TRBD1 or TRBD2 (7 bases each). This CDR3 spans 16 amino acids. Trimming cost V 1 base and J 7 bases, with 17 bases left between them. Per germline, CDR1 SGHRS and CDR2 YFSETQ. The CDR3 region is CASSLRGGGDGGELFF. In DNA form, the CDR3 reads TGCGCCAGCAGCTTGCGGGGAGGGGGCGACGGCGGGGAGCTGTTTTTT. Looking up the rest from reference TRBV5-1 and TRBJ2-2 gives the full variable domain: KAGVTQTPRYLIKTRGQQVTLSCSPISGHRSVSWYQQTPGQGLQFLFEYFSETQRNKGNFPGRFSGRQFSNSRSEMNVSTLELGDSALYLCASSLRGGGDGGELFFGEGSRLTVL.

The chain combines TRBV6-1 with TRBJ2-7, with TRBD2 matching over 10 bases. V was clipped by 7 bases and J by 0 bases; unmatched bases: 6. Germline CDR1 MNHNS, CDR2 SASEGT. The CDR3 length is 15 residues. The CDR3 coding sequence is TGTGCCAGCAATCCGGGACTAGCGTACTCCTACGAGCAGTACTTC. Its translation is CASNPGLAYSYEQYF.

This rearrangement joins TRBV7-8 to TRBJ2-7, with D possibly TRBD2 on 6 matching bases. The V and J ends lost 5 bases and 2 bases respectively, with 16 bases between them. Germline V lookup: CDR1 SGHVS, CDR2 FQNEAQ. The CDR3 totals 15 residues. CDR3 sequence (DNA): TGTGCCAGCAGCGGGTATCGGCGGGGCGCCTACGAGCAGTACTTC. This gives the protein CASSGYRRGAYEQYF.

J is TRBJ2-3 and V is TRBV5-1; perhaps D is TRBD1 or TRBD2 (5 bases each). Trimming cost V 0 bases and J 1 base, with 15 bases left between them. Germline V gene lookup returns CDR1 SGHRS and CDR2 YFSETQ. This CDR3 is 17 amino acids long. CDR3: CASSLDYGGVGTDTQYF. The CDR3, as DNA: TGCGCCAGCAGCTTGGATTATGGGGGAGTTGGCACAGATACGCAGTATTTT.